This T cell receptor beta chain was captured by sequencing in a study of blood T cell repertoires in COVID-19. Authors' analysis steps: How many nucleated cells were present was estimated from reference gene primer amplification. Clones were read by immunoSEQ multiplex PCR, and TCRdb kept only the in-frame ones, dropping some. V, J and clone size are those of that table, while D and trimming were read from the DNA. This repertoire shows 100,000 to 150,000 clones, 70% to 90% found once; its top ten account for 3.8%. This TCR came from a woman aged 50 to 60 with acute or convalescent COVID-19. Sequences were obtained from peripheral blood.

Here the CDR3 DNA reads TGCAGTGTGGGAGTGGACAATGAGCAGTTCTTC. This sequence encodes CSVGVDNEQFF. The J gene is TRBJ2-1, the V gene TRBV20-1; a weak D match, TRBD2 (5 bases). Germline V gives CDR1 DFQATT, CDR2 SNEGSKA (reference sequence). The V end lost 7 bases, the J end lost 5 bases, and 9 bases lay between the germline ends. This CDR3 comprises 11 residues.